The 27 T cell receptor beta chains listed next were all sequenced from one sample in a study of regulatory T cells in long-lasting Graves disease. Arm-PCR with iRepertoire HTBI primers amplified the CDR3 regions for these TCR beta libraries. Via MiXCR, TCRdb re-called the multiplex PCR reads, giving one row per CDR3 protein. This table has 500,000 or so distinct CDR3 sequences, 12% to 15% appearing once. As to time point: newly diagnosed GD, antithyroid drugs for less than 3 months. Extracted PBMC RNA gave rise to the TCR library. The sample was also linked to a second study, of T cells in Graves' hyperthyroidism and ophthalmopathy.

The sequenced sample was peripheral blood mononuclear cells (PBMCs), obtained at new diagnosis, from a patient treated with antithyroid drugs. These receptors were collected from a woman in her fifties or sixties with Graves disease.

Notes on this clonotype: The conserved phenylalanine or tryptophan normally closing the CDR3 is absent here, so this likely arose from a read error. This chain connects TRBV7-2 to TRBJ2-7; the D gene could be TRBD1 or TRBD2 (5 bases each). The CDR3 is 14 residues long. Germline values: CDR1 SGHTA, CDR2 FQGNSA. The V end lost 4 bases, the J end lost 2 bases, and 12 bases lay between the germline ends. CDR3 region: CASSYRDDTYEQYL. DNA for the CDR3: TGTGCCAGCAGCTACCGGGACGACACCTACGAGCAGTACTTA.

This clonotype was observed at least ten times. The chain uses TRBV9 and TRBJ2-7, with a possible D match to TRBD2 (5 bases). V lost 0 bases and J 2 bases, leaving 12 bases between the germline ends. Germline values: CDR1 SGDLS, CDR2 YYNGEE. CDR3 length: 15 amino acids. In nucleotides, the CDR3 is TGTGCCAGCAGCGTAGACCCCAGCGGTCCCTACGAGCAGTACTTC. This codes for CASSVDPSGPYEQYF.

This clonotype was seen at least ten times. The chain employs TRBV11-2 and TRBJ2-3; 11 bases fit TRBD2. Germline lookup yields CDR1 SGHAT and CDR2 FQNNGV. With 1 base clipped from V and 6 bases from J, the junction kept 0 bases outside the gene matches. CDR3 length: 14 amino acids. CDR3 protein: CASSLGTSGDTQYF. The DNA of the CDR3 is TGTGCCAGCAGCTTAGGGACTAGCGGGGATACGCAGTATTTT.

The chain carries TRBV5-4 and TRBJ1-4; 10 nucleotides line up with TRBD1. V lost 1 base and J lost 8; bases outside the gene matches: 5. CDR3 size: 15 residues. Germline CDR1 reads SGHNT; CDR2 reads YYREEE (reference sequence). This chain's CDR3 is CASSLLGTGDEKLFF. The CDR3 region has the DNA TGTGCCAGCAGCTTGTTAGGGACAGGGGACGAAAAACTGTTTTTT. Variable domain in full (rest from reference TRBV5-4 and TRBJ1-4): ETGVTQSPTHLIKTRGQQVTLRCSSQSGHNTVSWYQQALGQGPQFIFQYYREEENGRGNFPPRFSGLQFPNYSSELNVNALELDDSALYLCASSLLGTGDEKLFFGSGTQLSVL.

This clonotype was observed at least ten times. The V and J genes are TRBV7-3 and TRBJ2-3; 12 nucleotides agree with TRBD1. Looked up from germline, CDR1 is SGHTA and CDR2 is FQGTGA. The CDR3 loop spans 17 amino acids. Trimming at V came to 5 bases and at J to 5 bases, leaving 11 bases not matched to a gene. CDR3: CASSPWGTGGAKDTQYF. The CDR3 DNA is TGTGCCAGCAGCCCTTGGGGGACAGGGGGCGCGAAAGATACGCAGTATTTT.

Comment on this clonotype: A read error may explain this, as a much larger clone is one base away. The chain combines TRBV27 with TRBJ2-7; D unresolved. The CDR3 loop spans 15 amino acids. Germline CDR1 reads MNHEY; CDR2 reads SMNVEV (reference sequence). The germline V and J ends were trimmed by 2 bases and 7 bases, with 18 bases remaining between them. The CDR3 here is CASSLISPRYNEQYF. The CDR3, as DNA: TGTGCCAGCAGTTTAATTAGCCCTCGTTACAATGAGCAGTACTTC.

Details on this clonotype: A much larger clone sits a single nucleotide away, making a read error possible. The V and J genes are TRBV10-3 and TRBJ2-5, with D perhaps TRBD1 (5 bases). CDR3 length: 12 residues. Germline lookup yields CDR1 ENHRY and CDR2 SYGVKD. CDR3 in DNA: TGTGCCGTCAGTGAGTCAGGGGAGACCCAGTACTTC. Residues: CAVSESGETQYF.

This clonotype appeared a few times. The chain has TRBV24-1 and TRBJ1-1, with D tentatively TRBD1 (6 bases). This CDR3 has 13 amino acids. Trimming took 3 bases from V and 10 from J, leaving 14 bases between them. Germline V gene sequence: CDR1 KGHDR, CDR2 SFDVKD. Here the CDR3 reads CATSDQKDRRAFF. DNA of the CDR3: TGTGCCACCAGTGATCAAAAGGACAGAAGAGCTTTCTTT.

This clonotype has ten or more counts. The rearrangement uses TRBV11-2 and TRBJ2-7; possible D gene TRBD1, 6 bases. Germline CDR1 reads SGHAT; CDR2 reads FQNNGV. The CDR3 has 15 residues. V lost 0 bases to trimming and J lost 0 bases, with 9 bases between them. The CDR3 DNA sequence: TGTGCCAGCAGCTTAGAACCAGGGGACTCCTACGAGCAGTACTTC. This sequence encodes CASSLEPGDSYEQYF.

This clonotype has a count of ten or more. The chain combines TRBV19 with TRBJ1-2; possibly TRBD1 for D (5 bases). The V gene lost 6 bases and the J gene lost 5 bases, with 19 bases spanning the gap. The CDR3 has 15 residues. CDR1 LNHDA and CDR2 SQIVND come from the germline V gene (reference sequence). CDR3 sequence: CASRGRLQDLYGYTF. The DNA of the CDR3 is TGTGCCAGTAGAGGCCGCTTACAGGACTTATATGGCTACACCTTC. Full variable domain (missing parts from reference TRBV19 and TRBJ1-2): DGGITQSPKYLFRKEGQNVTLSCEQNLNHDAMYWYRQDPGQGLRLIYYSQIVNDFQKGDIAEGYSVSREKKESFPLTVTSAQKNPTAFYLCASRGRLQDLYGYTFGSGTRLTVV.

At least ten counts were recorded for this clonotype. The chain combines TRBV4-2 with TRBJ1-5; no definite D call. Germline CDR1 is LGHNA and CDR2 is YNFKEQ. V was shortened by 5 bases and J by 5 bases, with 16 bases between the two germline ends. The CDR3 runs to 15 residues. In DNA, the CDR3 is TGTGCCAGCAGCAAGGAGGGTCGGTGGGATCAGCCCCAGCATTTT. This translates into CASSKEGRWDQPQHF.

This clonotype was observed many times. The chain combines TRBV28 with TRBJ2-5, with 8 nucleotides matching TRBD1. With 7 bases clipped from V and 5 bases from J, the junction kept 15 bases outside the gene matches. Germline V gives CDR1 MDHEN, CDR2 SYDVKM. This CDR3 is 16 amino acids long. The CDR3, as DNA: TGTGCCAGCATCCCATCGACAGGGGTCAGCCCGGAGACCCAGTACTTC. Translating it yields CASIPSTGVSPETQYF.

The table lists this clonotype with a few counts. With a much larger clone just one base away, this may be a read error. The J gene is TRBJ2-7, the V gene TRBV7-2; the D call may be TRBD1 or TRBD2 (5 bases each). The germline V gene has CDR1 SGHTA and CDR2 FQGNSA. CDR3 length: 13 amino acids. The CDR3 sequence is CASSWDGPYERYF. CDR3 sequence (DNA): TGTGCCAGCAGTTGGGACGGCCCCTACGAGCGGTACTTC.

This chain connects TRBV20-1 to TRBJ2-7, with 9 bases that match TRBD2. This CDR3 comprises 15 residues. J was trimmed by 8 bases and V by 0 bases; bases with no gene match: 11. Germline-derived CDR1 and CDR2 are DFQATT and SNEGSKA (reference sequence). DNA for the CDR3: TGCAGTGCTAGAGATCCCAGGACTAGCGAGGTAAAGCAGTACTTC. Residues: CSARDPRTSEVKQYF.

This clonotype occurred many times. The chain uses TRBV10-3 and TRBJ2-7; tentatively, D is TRBD2 (5 bases). The CDR3 contains 13 residues. V was pared by 4 bases and J by 5 bases, with 12 bases between. Per germline, CDR1 ENHRY and CDR2 SYGVKD. The CDR3 bases are TGTGCCATCAGTGCCCCAGCGGTCGACGAGCAGTACTTC. Translated: CAISAPAVDEQYF.

This clonotype was seen ten or more times. The chain couples TRBV11-2 to TRBJ1-4; D is perhaps TRBD1 (5 bases). The V gene lost 5 bases and the J gene lost 0 bases, with 13 bases spanning the gap. The CDR3 contains 16 residues. Germline CDR1 SGHAT, CDR2 FQNNGV. For the CDR3, the DNA is TGTGCCAGCAGCCCTGGCGGGGGATCAACTAATGAAAAACTGTTTTTT. As protein: CASSPGGGSTNEKLFF.

This clonotype was counted ten times or more. The CDR3 DNA is TGTGCCAGGTGGGAGGGCAAGAACAATGAGCAGTTCTTC. Its protein is CARWEGKNNEQFF. V and J are TRBV27 and TRBJ2-1, with 7 bases aligning to TRBD2. Trimming at V came to 9 bases and at J to 5 bases, leaving 7 bases not matched to a gene. The germline gives CDR1 MNHEY, CDR2 SMNVEV (reference sequence). There are 13 residues in the CDR3.

About this clonotype itself: A far bigger clonotype differs at one base, so this is likely a read error. The chain employs TRBV10-3 and TRBJ2-5; 7 nucleotides align to TRBD2. Looked up from germline, CDR1 is ENHRY and CDR2 is SYGVKD. After removal of 5 bases from V and 4 bases from J, the junction contained 13 bases not matched to a gene. The length of the CDR3 is 16 residues. The CDR3 nucleotides read TGTGCCATCAGTCCGTCGCGCCTTGCTAGCGGAGAGACCCAGTACTTC. This sequence encodes CAISPSRLASGETQYF.

This clonotype was observed at least ten times. The chain combines TRBV14 with TRBJ2-7; TRBD1 or TRBD2 may be the D gene (5 bases each). Per germline, CDR1 SGHDN and CDR2 FVKESK. The CDR3 totals 15 residues. The germline V and J ends were trimmed by 0 bases and 2 bases, with 11 bases remaining between them. The CDR3: CASSQDWDRAYEQYF. For the CDR3, the DNA is TGTGCCAGCAGCCAAGATTGGGACCGAGCCTACGAGCAGTACTTC.

This clonotype was found many times. This rearrangement joins TRBV6-2 or TRBV6-3 to TRBJ2-7; 10 positions match TRBD2. The CDR3 is 14 residues long. The V gene end was trimmed by 4 bases and the J gene end by 6 bases; junction bases not matched to a gene: 6. In germline, CDR1 is MNHEY, CDR2 SVGEGT. Here the CDR3 reads CASSLLAGVGEQYF. CDR3 sequence (DNA): TGTGCCAGCAGTTTGCTAGCGGGAGTAGGCGAGCAGTACTTC.

This clonotype was seen repeatedly, ten times or more. The CDR3 nucleotides are TGTGCCAGCAGTGAAGCCGTTCGCGGGGTCAGCTCCTACGAGCAGTACTTC. Translating gives CASSEAVRGVSSYEQYF. The rearrangement links TRBV2 to TRBJ2-7; a possible D gene is TRBD2 (6 bases). The CDR3 has 17 amino acids. V lost 0 bases and J 0 bases, leaving 15 bases between the germline ends. The germline gives CDR1 SNHLY, CDR2 FYNNEI.

This clonotype was counted at least ten times. J is TRBJ2-7 and V is TRBV7-2; 8 nucleotides line up with TRBD2. J was trimmed by 1 base and V by 4 bases; bases with no gene match: 15. Per the germline V gene, CDR1 is SGHTA and CDR2 is FQGNSA. CDR3 length: 18 amino acids. CDR3 sequence reads: CASSSRIGWLAGSYEQYF. The CDR3 DNA reads as TGTGCCAGCAGCTCTCGTATCGGTTGGCTAGCGGGTTCCTACGAGCAGTACTTC.

This clonotype was recorded at least ten times. V and J are TRBV30 and TRBJ1-1; D unresolved. The CDR3 is 11 residues long. Germline loops: CDR1 GTSNPN, CDR2 SVGIG (reference sequence). V was clipped by 4 bases and J by 1 base, with 4 bases between them. The CDR3 here is CAWTRNTEAFF. CDR3 sequence (DNA): TGTGCCTGGACCAGGAACACTGAAGCTTTCTTT.

This clonotype was seen many times. The V call is TRBV28, the J call TRBJ2-7, with TRBD1 matching 12 bases. CDR3 length equals 15 residues. V lost 6 bases and J lost 1; bases outside the gene matches: 4. Germline V gives CDR1 MDHEN, CDR2 SYDVKM. In nucleotides, the CDR3 is TGTGCCAGCAGCCCGGGACAGGGGGCTTCCTACGAGCAGTACTTC. Its translation is CASSPGQGASYEQYF.

At least ten counts were recorded for this clonotype. The chain is built from TRBV6-2 or TRBV6-3 and TRBJ2-1; D is tentatively TRBD1 or TRBD2 (6 bases each). Trimming stripped 5 bases from V and 5 bases from J, with 13 bases between. Germline values: CDR1 MNHEY, CDR2 SVGEGT. The CDR3 spans 14 residues. The CDR3 bases are TGTGCCAGCAGTCTGACTAGGGGGAACAATGAGCAGTTCTTC. It specifies CASSLTRGNNEQFF.

The chain uses TRBV5-1 and TRBJ2-6, with TRBD1 identical over 9 bases. Germline V gives CDR1 SGHRS, CDR2 YFSETQ. V gave up 4 bases and J gave up 3 bases; unmatched junction bases: 5. The CDR3 runs 16 residues. This CDR3 is CASSPTGGYGANVLTF. For the CDR3, the DNA is TGCGCCAGCAGCCCTACAGGGGGCTATGGGGCCAACGTCCTGACTTTC.

This clonotype was detected many times. This sequence joins TRBV3-1 and TRBJ2-1; a weak D match, TRBD1 (6 bases). This CDR3 has 14 residues. V lost 4 bases and J 8 bases, leaving 15 bases between the germline ends. Germline CDR1 is LGHDT and CDR2 is YNNKEL (reference sequence). The CDR3 spells CASSPNNRDYEQFF. The CDR3 DNA reads as TGTGCCAGCAGCCCCAATAACAGGGATTATGAGCAGTTCTTC.